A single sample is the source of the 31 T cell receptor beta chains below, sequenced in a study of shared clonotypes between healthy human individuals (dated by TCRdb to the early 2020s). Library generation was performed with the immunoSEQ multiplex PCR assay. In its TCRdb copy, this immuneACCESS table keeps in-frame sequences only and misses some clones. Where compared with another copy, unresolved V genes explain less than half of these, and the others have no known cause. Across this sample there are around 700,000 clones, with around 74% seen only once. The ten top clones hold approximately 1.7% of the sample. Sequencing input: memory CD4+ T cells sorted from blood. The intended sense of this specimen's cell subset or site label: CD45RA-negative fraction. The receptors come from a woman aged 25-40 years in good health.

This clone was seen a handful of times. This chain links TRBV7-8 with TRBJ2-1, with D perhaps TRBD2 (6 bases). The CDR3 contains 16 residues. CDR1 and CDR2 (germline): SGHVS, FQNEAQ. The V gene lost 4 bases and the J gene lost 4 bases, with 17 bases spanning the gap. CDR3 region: CASSSDPGLTYNEQFF. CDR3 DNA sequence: TGTGCCAGCAGCTCAGATCCGGGACTCACATACAATGAGCAGTTCTTC.

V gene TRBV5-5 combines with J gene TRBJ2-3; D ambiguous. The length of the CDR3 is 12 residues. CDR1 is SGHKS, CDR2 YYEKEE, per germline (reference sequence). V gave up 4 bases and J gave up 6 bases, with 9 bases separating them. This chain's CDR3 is CASSRLGDTQYF. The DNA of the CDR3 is TGTGCCAGCAGCCGACTTGGGGATACGCAGTATTTT.

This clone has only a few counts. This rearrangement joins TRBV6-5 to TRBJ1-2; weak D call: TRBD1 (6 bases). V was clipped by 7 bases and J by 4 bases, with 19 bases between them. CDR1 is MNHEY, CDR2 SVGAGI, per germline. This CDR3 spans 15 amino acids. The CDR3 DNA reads TGTGCCAGCACCGACAGGTGGGCAGGGCCCTATGGCTACACCTTC. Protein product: CASTDRWAGPYGYTF.

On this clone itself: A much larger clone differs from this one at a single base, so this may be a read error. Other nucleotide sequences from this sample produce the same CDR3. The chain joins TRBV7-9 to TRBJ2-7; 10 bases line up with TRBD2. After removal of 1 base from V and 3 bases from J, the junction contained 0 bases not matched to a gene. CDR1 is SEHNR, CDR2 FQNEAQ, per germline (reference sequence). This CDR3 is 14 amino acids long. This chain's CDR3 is CASSLGLAGYEQYF. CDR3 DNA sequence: TGTGCCAGCAGCTTAGGACTAGCGGGCTACGAGCAGTACTTC.

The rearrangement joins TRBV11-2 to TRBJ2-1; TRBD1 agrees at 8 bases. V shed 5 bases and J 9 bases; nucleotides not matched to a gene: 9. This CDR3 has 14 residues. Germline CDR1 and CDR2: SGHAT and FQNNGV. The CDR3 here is CASSRRTGTVEQFF. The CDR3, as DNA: TGTGCCAGCAGCCGACGGACAGGGACGGTTGAGCAGTTCTTC.

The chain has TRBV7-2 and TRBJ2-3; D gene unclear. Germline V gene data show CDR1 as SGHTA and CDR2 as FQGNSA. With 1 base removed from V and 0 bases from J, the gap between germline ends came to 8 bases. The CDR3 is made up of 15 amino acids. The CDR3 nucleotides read TGTGCCAGCAGCTTAGTATCGGTCAGCACAGATACGCAGTATTTT. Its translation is CASSLVSVSTDTQYF.

For the CDR3, the DNA is TGTGCCAGCAGAACCGGCGCGGAGGAAGAGACCCAGTACTTC. Its translation: CASRTGAEEETQYF. The chain couples TRBV7-7 to TRBJ2-5; TRBD2 might be the D (5 bases). The V gene lost 6 bases and the J gene lost 3 bases, with 14 bases spanning the gap. CDR1 and CDR2 from the germline V gene are SSHAT and FNYEAQ (reference sequence). This CDR3 contains 14 residues.

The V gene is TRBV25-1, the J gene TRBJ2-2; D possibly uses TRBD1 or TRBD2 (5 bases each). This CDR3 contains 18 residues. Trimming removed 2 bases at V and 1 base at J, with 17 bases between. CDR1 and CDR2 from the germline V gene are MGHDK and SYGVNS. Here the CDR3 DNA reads TGTGCCAGCAGTGAAATCCCCAAGGGACGATTGAACACCGGGGAGCTGTTTTTT. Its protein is CASSEIPKGRLNTGELFF.

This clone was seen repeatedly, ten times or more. CDR3 residues: CASSEQGGSSGRIYEQFF. The CDR3 DNA reads TGTGCCAGCAGTGAACAGGGAGGTTCAAGCGGGAGGATCTATGAGCAGTTCTTC. The chain carries TRBV28 and TRBJ2-1; TRBD2 matches at 9 bases. Looked up from germline, CDR1 is MDHEN and CDR2 is SYDVKM. The trim removed 5 bases at V and 8 bases at J, leaving 19 bases unmatched. This CDR3 is built from 18 residues.

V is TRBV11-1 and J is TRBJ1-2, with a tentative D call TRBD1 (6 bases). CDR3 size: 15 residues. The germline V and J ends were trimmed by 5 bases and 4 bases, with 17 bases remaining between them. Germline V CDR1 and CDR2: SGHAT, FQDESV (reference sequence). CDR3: CASSPRLGGPYGYTF. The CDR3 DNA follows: TGTGCCAGCAGCCCAAGGCTCGGGGGGCCCTATGGCTACACCTTC.

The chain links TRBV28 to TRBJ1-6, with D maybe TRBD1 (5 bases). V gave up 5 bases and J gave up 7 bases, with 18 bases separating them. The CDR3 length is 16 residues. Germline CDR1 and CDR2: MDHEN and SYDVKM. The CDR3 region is CASSLQPGLMNSPLHF. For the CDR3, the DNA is TGTGCCAGCAGTCTCCAACCGGGACTCATGAATTCACCCCTCCACTTT.

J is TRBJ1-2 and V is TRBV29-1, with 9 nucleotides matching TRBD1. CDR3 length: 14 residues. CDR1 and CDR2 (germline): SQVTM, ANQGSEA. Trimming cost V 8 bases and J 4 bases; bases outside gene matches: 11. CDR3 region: CSTTGGAGAYGYTF. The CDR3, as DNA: TGCAGCACCACAGGGGGCGCAGGGGCCTATGGCTACACCTTC. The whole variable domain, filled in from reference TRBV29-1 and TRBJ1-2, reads SAVISQKPSRDICQRGTSLTIQCQVDSQVTMMFWYRQQPGQSLTLIATANQGSEATYESGFVIDKFPISRPNLTFSTLTVSNMSPEDSSIYLCSTTGGAGAYGYTFGSGTRLTVV.

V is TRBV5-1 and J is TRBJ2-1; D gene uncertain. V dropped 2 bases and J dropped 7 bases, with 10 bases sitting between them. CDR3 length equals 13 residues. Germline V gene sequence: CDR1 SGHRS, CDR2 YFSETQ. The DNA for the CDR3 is TGCGCCAGCAGCTTTCATGGTGGGAATGAGCAGTTCTTC. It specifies CASSFHGGNEQFF.

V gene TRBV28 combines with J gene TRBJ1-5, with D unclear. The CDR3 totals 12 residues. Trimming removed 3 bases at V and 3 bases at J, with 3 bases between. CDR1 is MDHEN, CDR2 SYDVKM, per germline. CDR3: CASSFPNQPQHF. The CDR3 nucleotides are TGTGCCAGCAGTTTCCCCAATCAGCCCCAGCATTTT.

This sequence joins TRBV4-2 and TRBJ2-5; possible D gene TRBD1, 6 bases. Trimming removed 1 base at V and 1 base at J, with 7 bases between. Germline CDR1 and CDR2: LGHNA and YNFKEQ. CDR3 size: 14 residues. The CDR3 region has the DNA TGTGCCAGCAGCCAAGGACAGGCCCAAGAGACCCAGTACTTC. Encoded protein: CASSQGQAQETQYF.

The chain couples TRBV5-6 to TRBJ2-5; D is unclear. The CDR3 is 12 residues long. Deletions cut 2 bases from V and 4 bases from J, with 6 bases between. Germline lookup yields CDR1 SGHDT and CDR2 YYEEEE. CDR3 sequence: CASSFGSETQYF. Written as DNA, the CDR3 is TGTGCCAGCAGCTTCGGGTCAGAGACCCAGTACTTC. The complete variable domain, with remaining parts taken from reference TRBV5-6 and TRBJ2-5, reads DAGVTQSPTHLIKTRGQQVTLRCSPKSGHDTVSWYQQALGQGPQFIFQYYEEEERQRGNFPDRFSGHQFPNYSSELNVNALLLGDSALYLCASSFGSETQYFGPGTRLLVL.

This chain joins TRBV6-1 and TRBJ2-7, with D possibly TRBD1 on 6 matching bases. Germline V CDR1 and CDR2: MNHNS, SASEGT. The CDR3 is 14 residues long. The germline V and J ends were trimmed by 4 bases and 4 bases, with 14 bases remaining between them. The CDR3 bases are TGTGCCAGCAGTGCCAGGACAGATTTATACGAGCAGTACTTC. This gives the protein CASSARTDLYEQYF.

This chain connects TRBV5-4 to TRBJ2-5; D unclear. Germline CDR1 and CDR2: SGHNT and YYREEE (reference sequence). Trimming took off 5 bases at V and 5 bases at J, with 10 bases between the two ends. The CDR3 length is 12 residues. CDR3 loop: CASSHPRETQYF. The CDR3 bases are TGTGCCAGCAGTCATCCGCGGGAGACCCAGTACTTC.

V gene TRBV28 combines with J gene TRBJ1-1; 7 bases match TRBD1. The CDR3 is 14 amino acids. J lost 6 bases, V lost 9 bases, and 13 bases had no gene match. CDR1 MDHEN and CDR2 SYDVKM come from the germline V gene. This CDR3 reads CASSIRRGRSEAFF. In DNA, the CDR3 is TGTGCCAGTAGTATTCGGAGGGGGCGTTCTGAAGCTTTCTTT.

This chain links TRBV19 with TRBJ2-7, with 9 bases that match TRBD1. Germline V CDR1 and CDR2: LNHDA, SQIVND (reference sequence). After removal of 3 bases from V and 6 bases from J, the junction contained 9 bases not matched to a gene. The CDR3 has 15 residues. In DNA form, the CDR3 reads TGTGCCAGTAGTATGTCTGGGACAGGGAACCTCGAGCAGTACTTC. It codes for CASSMSGTGNLEQYF.

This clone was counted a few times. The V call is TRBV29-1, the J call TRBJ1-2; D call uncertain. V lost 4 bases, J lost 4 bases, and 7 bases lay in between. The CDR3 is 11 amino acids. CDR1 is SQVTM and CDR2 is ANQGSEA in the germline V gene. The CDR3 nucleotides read TGCAGCGTTGTGAGTAGCTATGGCTACACCTTC. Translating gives CSVVSSYGYTF.

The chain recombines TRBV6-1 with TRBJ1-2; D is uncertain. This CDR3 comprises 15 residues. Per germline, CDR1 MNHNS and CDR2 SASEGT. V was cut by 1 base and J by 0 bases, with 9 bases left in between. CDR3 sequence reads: CASSEERFANYGYTF. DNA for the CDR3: TGTGCCAGCAGTGAAGAGAGGTTCGCTAACTATGGCTACACCTTC.

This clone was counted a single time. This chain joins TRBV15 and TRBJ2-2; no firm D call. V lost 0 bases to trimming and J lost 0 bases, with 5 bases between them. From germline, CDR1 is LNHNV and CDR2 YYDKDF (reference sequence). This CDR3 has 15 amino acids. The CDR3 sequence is CATSRDLANTGELFF. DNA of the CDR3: TGTGCCACCAGCAGAGATTTGGCGAACACCGGGGAGCTGTTTTTT.

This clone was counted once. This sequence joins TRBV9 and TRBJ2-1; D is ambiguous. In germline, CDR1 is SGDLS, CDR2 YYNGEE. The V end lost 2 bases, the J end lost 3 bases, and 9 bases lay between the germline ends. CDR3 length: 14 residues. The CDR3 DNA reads TGTGCCAGCAGCGTTAGTGGGGTCTACAATGAGCAGTTCTTC. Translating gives CASSVSGVYNEQFF.

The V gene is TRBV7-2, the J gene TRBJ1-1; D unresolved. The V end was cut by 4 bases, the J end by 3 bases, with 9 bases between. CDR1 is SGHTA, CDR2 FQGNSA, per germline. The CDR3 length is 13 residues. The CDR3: CASSYGPDTEAFF. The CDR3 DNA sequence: TGTGCCAGCAGCTACGGACCCGACACTGAAGCTTTCTTT. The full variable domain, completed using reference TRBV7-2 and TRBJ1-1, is GAGVSQSPSNKVTEKGKDVELRCDPISGHTALYWYRQSLGQGLEFLIYFQGNSAPDKSGLPSDRFSAERTGGSVSTLTIQRTQQEDSAVYLCASSYGPDTEAFFGQGTRLTVV.

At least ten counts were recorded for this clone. The CDR3 reads CASSETNLGNTIYF. The CDR3 DNA follows: TGTGCCAGCAGTGAAACCAATCTCGGAAACACCATATATTTT. This chain connects TRBV6-1 to TRBJ1-3; D uncertain. V was cut by 2 bases and J by 4 bases, with 9 bases left in between. The CDR3 totals 14 residues. CDR1 is MNHNS, CDR2 SASEGT, per germline.

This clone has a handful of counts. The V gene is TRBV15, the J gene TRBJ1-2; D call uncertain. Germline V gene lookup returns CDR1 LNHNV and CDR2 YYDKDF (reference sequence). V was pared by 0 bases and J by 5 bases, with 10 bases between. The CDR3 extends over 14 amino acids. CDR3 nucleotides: TGTGCCACCAGCAGAGACAAGGGAGGGTATGGCTACACCTTC. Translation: CATSRDKGGYGYTF. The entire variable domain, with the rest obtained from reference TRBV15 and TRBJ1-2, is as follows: DAMVIQNPRYQVTQFGKPVTLSCSQTLNHNVMYWYQQKSSQAPKLLFHYYDKDFNNEADTPDNFQSRRPNTSFCFLDIRSPGLGDTAMYLCATSRDKGGYGYTFGSGTRLTVV.

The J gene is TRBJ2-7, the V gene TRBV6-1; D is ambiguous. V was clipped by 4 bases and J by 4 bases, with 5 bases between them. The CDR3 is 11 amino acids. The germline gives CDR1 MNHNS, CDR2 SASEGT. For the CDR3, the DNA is TGTGCCAGCAGTGTTGAATACGAGCAGTACTTC. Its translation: CASSVEYEQYF.

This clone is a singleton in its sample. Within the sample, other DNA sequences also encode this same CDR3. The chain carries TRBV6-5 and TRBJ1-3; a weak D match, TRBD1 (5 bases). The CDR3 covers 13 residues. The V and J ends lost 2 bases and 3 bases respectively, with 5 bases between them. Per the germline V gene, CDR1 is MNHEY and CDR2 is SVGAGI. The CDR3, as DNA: TGTGCCAGCAGTTACACAGGTGGAAACACCATATATTTT. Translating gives CASSYTGGNTIYF.

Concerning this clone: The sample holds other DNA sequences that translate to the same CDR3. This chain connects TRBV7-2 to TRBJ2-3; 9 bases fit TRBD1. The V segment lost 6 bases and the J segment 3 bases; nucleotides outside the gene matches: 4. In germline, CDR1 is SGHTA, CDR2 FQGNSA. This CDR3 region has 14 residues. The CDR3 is CASRRQGGTDTQYF. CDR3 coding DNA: TGTGCCAGCAGGCGACAGGGGGGGACAGATACGCAGTATTTT. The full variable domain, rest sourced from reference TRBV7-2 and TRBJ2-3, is GAGVSQSPSNKVTEKGKDVELRCDPISGHTALYWYRQSLGQGLEFLIYFQGNSAPDKSGLPSDRFSAERTGGSVSTLTIQRTQQEDSAVYLCASRRQGGTDTQYFGPGTRLTVL.

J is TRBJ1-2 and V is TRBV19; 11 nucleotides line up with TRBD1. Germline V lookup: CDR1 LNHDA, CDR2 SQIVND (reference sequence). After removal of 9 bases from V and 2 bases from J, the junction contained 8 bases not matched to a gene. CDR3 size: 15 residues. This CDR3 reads CASGDRGTTNYGYTF. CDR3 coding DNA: TGTGCCAGCGGGGACAGGGGGACGACCAACTATGGCTACACCTTC.